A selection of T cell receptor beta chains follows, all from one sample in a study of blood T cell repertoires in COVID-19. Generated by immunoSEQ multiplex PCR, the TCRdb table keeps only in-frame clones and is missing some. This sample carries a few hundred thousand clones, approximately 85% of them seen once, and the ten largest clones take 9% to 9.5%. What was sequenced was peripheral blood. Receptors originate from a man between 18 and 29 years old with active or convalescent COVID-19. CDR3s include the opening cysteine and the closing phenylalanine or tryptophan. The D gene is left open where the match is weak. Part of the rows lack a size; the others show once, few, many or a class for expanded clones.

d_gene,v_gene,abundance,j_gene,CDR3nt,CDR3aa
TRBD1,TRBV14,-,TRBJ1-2,TGTGCCAGCAGCAAATTCCGGACAGGGGGCGGTGGCTACACCTTC,CASSKFRTGGGGYTF
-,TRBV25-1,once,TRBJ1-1,TGTGCCAGCAGTGGAACGAAGGGAGGGGACACTGAAGCTTTCTTT,CASSGTKGGDTEAFF
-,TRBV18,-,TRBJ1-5,TGTGCCAGCTCACATAACAGGGAGTCTAGCAATCAGCCCCAGCATTTT,CASSHNRESSNQPQHF
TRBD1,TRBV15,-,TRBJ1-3,TGTGCCACCAGCAGCTCTACAGGGGGGTTTGGAAACACCATATATTTT,CATSSSTGGFGNTIYF
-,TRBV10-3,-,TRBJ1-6,TGTGCCATCAGTGAAGGAGGGGCCCTTCTTTCACCCCTCCACTTT,CAISEGGALLSPLHF
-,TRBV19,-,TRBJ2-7,TGTGCCAGTAAGGCAGGTTCGTCCTACGAGCAGTACTTC,CASKAGSSYEQYF
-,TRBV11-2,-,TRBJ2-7,TGTGCCAGCAGTACATACCCCCAGGTAGGGGTTTTCTACGAGCAGTACTTC,CASSTYPQVGVFYEQYF
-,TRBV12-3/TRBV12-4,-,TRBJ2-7,TGTGCCAGCAGTTTATCCGGGACCTACGAGCAGTACTTC,CASSLSGTYEQYF
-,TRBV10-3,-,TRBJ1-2,TGTGCCATCAGTGAGACTCTCCAGGGGTACGGTGAGGTCTATGGCTACACCTTC,CAISETLQGYGEVYGYTF
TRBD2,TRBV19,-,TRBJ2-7,TGTGCCAGTAGTATAGCCGCGGGGGGCCCCTACGAGCAGTACTTC,CASSIAAGGPYEQYF
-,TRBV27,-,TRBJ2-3,TGTGCCAGTACGCCAACGGGGAGAGATACGCAGTATTTT,CASTPTGRDTQYF
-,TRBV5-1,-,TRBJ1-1,TGCGCCAGCAGCGTGGAAGCCGGGACTGTCGGAGCTTTCTTT,CASSVEAGTVGAFF
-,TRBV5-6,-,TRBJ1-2,TGTGCCAGCAGCTCGGAGGGGTCCCCTTTCTATGGCTACACCTTC,CASSSEGSPFYGYTF
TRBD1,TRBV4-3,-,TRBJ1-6,TGCGCCAGCAGCCAAGATTGGGCAGGGGGTCTTCCTTATTCACCCCTCCACTTT,CASSQDWAGGLPYSPLHF
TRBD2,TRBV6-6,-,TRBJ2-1,TGTGCCAGCAGTTTCGGAGCGGGGGAGCAGTTCTTC,CASSFGAGEQFF
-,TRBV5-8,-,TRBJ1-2,TGTGCCAGCAGCTCAGGGGTAGGGGGCTACACCTTC,CASSSGVGGYTF
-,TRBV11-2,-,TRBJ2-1,TGTGCCAGCAGCCTTTTGACAGGTACCAATGAGCAGTTCTTC,CASSLLTGTNEQFF
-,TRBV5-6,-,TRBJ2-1,TGTGCCAGCAGCTTGGGTAGCAATGAGCAGTTCTTC,CASSLGSNEQFF
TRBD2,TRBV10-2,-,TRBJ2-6,TGCGCCAGCATTGGTAGCGGGGTCTCTGGGGCCAACGTCCTGACTTTC,CASIGSGVSGANVLTF
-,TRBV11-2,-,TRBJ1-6,TGTGCCAGCAGCTTAGCCTCGGGGGATTCACCCCTCCACTTT,CASSLASGDSPLHF
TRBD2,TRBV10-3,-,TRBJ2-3,TGTGCCATCAGTGGTACGACTAGCGGGGTTTCCGGCACAGATACGCAGTATTTT,CAISGTTSGVSGTDTQYF
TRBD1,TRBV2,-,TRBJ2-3,TGTGCCAGCAGTGAAGACCCTACGACAGGGCCATCCACAGATACGCAGTATTTT,CASSEDPTTGPSTDTQYF
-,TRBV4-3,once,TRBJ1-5,TGCGCCAGCAGCCAAGATCATAACAGTTATCAGCCCCAGCATTTT,CASSQDHNSYQPQHF
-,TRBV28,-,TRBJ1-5,TGTGCCAGCAGCACAGGGCCAAATCAGCCCCAGCATTTT,CASSTGPNQPQHF
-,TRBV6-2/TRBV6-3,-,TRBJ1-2,TGTGCCAGCAGTTACGCCGGGGGGGACTATGGCTACACCTTC,CASSYAGGDYGYTF
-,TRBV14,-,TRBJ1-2,TGTGCCAGCAGCGAACAGGGCGTTGACTATGGCTACACCTTC,CASSEQGVDYGYTF
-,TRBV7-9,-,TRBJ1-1,TGTGCCAGCAGCCCCCGGGGGAGGGGTGACACTGAAGCTTTCTTT,CASSPRGRGDTEAFF
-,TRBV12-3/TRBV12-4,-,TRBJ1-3,TGTGCCAGCAGGAGGGAAGGGCTAAACACCATATATTTT,CASRREGLNTIYF
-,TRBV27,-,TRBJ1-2,TGTGCCAGCAGTAAGGGAGGACGCTATGGCTACACCTTC,CASSKGGRYGYTF
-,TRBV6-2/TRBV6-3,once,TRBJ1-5,TGTGCCAGCAGTTTTTGGCCCCAGTCTAATCAGCCCCAGCATTTT,CASSFWPQSNQPQHF
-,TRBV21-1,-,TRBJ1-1,TGTGCCAGCAGCAAATGGAGGGGACAGGCGAGCACTGAAGCTTTCTTT,CASSKWRGQASTEAFF
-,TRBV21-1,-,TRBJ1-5,TGTGCCAGCAGCCAAACGTCCAAGGGGACATTAGGTCCCCATAGCAATCAGCCCCAGCATTTT,CASSQTSKGTLGPHSNQPQHF
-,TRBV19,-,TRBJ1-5,TGTGCCAGTAGTATTACTGGAGGGTTGGAGAATCAGCCCCAGCATTTT,CASSITGGLENQPQHF
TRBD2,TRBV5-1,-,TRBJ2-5,TGCGCCAGCAGCTTGGGGTCTAGCGGATTGAAAGAGACCCAGTACTTC,CASSLGSSGLKETQYF
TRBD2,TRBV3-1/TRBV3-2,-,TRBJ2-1,TGTGCCAGCAGCCAAAGGGCTGGGACTAGCGGTTCAATTTACAATGAGCAGTTCTTC,CASSQRAGTSGSIYNEQFF
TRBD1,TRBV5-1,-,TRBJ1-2,TGCGCCAGCAGCAGGTGGGGGACAGGGGGCTTCGGCTACACCTTC,CASSRWGTGGFGYTF
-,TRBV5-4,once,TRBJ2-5,TGTGCCAGCAGCTTCTCCCCGGGGGAGACCCAGTACTTC,CASSFSPGETQYF
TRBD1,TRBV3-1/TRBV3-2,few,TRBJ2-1,TGTGCCAGCAGCCCCGGGACAGAGACCTACAATGAGCAGTTCTTC,CASSPGTETYNEQFF
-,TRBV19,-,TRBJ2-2,TGTGCCAGTAGTGCTCGGACACTGAACACCGGGGAGCTGTTTTTT,CASSARTLNTGELFF
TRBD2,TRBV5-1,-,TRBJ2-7,TGCGCCAGCAGCTTATCGCCCAGCGGGGTCTCCTACGAGCAGTACTTC,CASSLSPSGVSYEQYF